This TCR beta chain is drawn from a study of shared clonotypes between healthy human individuals. Clones were read by immunoSEQ multiplex PCR, and TCRdb kept only the in-frame ones, dropping some. Seen here are over a million clones, over 95% observed once, and the top ten hold roughly 1.2%. In germline, CDR1 is KGHSH, CDR2 LQKENI. The CDR3 totals 17 residues. Germline trimming cut 2 bases from V and 7 bases from J; bases unmatched to any gene: 17. The V call is TRBV18, the J call TRBJ2-7, with 7 bases lining up with TRBD1. This sequence was found in a man aged 25 to 40 in good health. Sequencing used naive CD4+ T cells sorted from blood. This sample's subset: CD45RA+ positively selected. The CDR3 nucleotides are TGTGCCAGCTCACCAGAAGGTCCCGGGACAGTGCCCTGGGAGCAGTACTTC. Protein sequence: CASSPEGPGTVPWEQYF.